This T cell receptor beta chain was captured by sequencing in a study of T cells expressing NK-cell markers. Study background: Seven sequenced donors out of eight were HCMV-seropositive, one seronegative.

For each CDR3 protein, TCRdb gives one entry from its re-call of the 5' RACE reads, without DNA. This sample's table reports approximately 460,000 distinct CDR3 sequences. Germline assignment: CDR1 MNHNS and CDR2 SASEGT. This CDR3 is 16 amino acids long. Sequencing was done on a sample of blood T cells: a sorted CD56 or NKG2C T cell subset, CD4+ or CD8+ T cells, or bulk PBMC T cells (not recorded which). This chain connects TRBV6-1 to TRBJ2-2; without DNA, the TCRdb call of TRBD2 cannot be checked. This sequence was found in a woman between 18 and 75 years old in good health. This CDR3 reads CASSTKRGVLTGELFF.